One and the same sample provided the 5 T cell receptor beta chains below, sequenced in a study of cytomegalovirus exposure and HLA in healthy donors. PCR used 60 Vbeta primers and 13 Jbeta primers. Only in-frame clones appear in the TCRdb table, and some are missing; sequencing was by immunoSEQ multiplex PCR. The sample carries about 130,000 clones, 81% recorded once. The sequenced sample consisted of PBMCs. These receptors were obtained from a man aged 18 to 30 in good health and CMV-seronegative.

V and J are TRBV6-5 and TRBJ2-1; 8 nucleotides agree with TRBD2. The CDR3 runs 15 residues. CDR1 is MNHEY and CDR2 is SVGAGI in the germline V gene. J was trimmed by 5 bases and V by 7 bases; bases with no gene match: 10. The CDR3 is CASTLRTSPNNEQFF. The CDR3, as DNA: TGTGCCAGCACTCTCAGGACTAGCCCAAACAATGAGCAGTTCTTC.

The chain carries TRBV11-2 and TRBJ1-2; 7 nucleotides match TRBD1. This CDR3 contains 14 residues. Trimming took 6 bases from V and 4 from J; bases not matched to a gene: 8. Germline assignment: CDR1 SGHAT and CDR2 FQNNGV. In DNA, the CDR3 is TGTGCCAGCAGTGGCACAGGGGAGGCCTATGGCTACACCTTC. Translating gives CASSGTGEAYGYTF.

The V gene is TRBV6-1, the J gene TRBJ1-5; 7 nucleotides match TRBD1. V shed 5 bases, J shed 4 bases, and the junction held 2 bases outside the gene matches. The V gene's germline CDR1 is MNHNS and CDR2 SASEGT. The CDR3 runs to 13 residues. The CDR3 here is CASSRTGNQPQHF. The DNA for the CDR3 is TGTGCCAGCAGTAGGACAGGTAATCAGCCCCAGCATTTT.

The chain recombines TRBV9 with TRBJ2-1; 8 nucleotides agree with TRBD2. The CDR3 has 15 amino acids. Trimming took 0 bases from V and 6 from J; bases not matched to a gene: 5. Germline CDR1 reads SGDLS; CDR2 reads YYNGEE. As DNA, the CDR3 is TGTGCCAGCAGCGTAGTCCCGGGAGGGGGCAATGAGCAGTTCTTC. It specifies CASSVVPGGGNEQFF.

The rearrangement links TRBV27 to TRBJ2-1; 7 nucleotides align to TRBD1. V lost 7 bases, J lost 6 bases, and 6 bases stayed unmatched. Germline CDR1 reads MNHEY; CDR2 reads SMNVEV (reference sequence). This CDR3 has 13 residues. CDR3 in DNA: TGTGCCAGCATTGCAGGGGGTGTCAATGAGCAGTTCTTC. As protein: CASIAGGVNEQFF.